This TCR beta chain emerged from a study of OX40 agonist ivuxolimab in advanced cancers. On the study more broadly: At approximately 80% male, the cohort had a mean age of roughly 60 years, ranging from about 20 to 79. Notes on the study in general: Clonal expansion was seen in CD4+ and CD8+ blood T cells by week 6 at 0.1 to 3.0 mg/kg.

Germline V gene lookup returns CDR1 SGHNT and CDR2 YYREEE (reference sequence). V lost 0 bases to trimming and J lost 6 bases, with 8 bases between them. This CDR3 is 13 amino acids long. This clone was picked up one time. Antigen unknown. Clones were sequenced by immunoSEQ multiplex PCR, and TCRdb holds only the in-frame ones, with some missing. The table records 60,000 to 85,000 clones, around 90% of them present only once. The clonotype comes from an adult with an advanced solid tumor such as melanoma, head and neck, liver or kidney cancer. The V call is TRBV5-4, the J call TRBJ2-3; D is ambiguous. The sample was CD4+ or CD8+ T cells sorted from blood, taken in a trial of the OX40 agonist ivuxolimab. The CDR3 DNA is TGTGCCAGCAGCTTGGATAGCCTGGATACGCAGTATTTT. Its protein product is CASSLDSLDTQYF.